Sequencing of this T cell receptor (beta chain) was carried out in a study of high-grade serous ovarian cancer treatment subgroups. Study details: Each sample yielded on average about 7,000 unique TCR beta rearrangements from 13,000 or so reads.

The table came from immunoSEQ multiplex PCR; TCRdb's copy has only in-frame clones and leaves some out. Of roughly 15,000 clones listed, roughly 90% were seen once; the top ten hold 5.5% to 7.5%. The CDR3 has 14 amino acids. V was clipped by 0 bases and J by 5 bases, with 11 bases between them. Germline V lookup: CDR1 SGHDN, CDR2 FVKESK. Tumor samples were taken before definitive surgery or chemotherapy. Worth noting for this clone: Antigen specificity is unknown.

Study outcomes and limitations: Repertoire analysis covered CDR3 alone, not CDR1 or CDR2. Tumors within one patient showed repertoire similarity of roughly 0.11 to 0.79. TCR clonal relatedness correlated positively with neoantigen level.

Sequencing used tumor tissue. The receptor comes from a human donor with high-grade serous ovarian cancer. J is TRBJ2-7 and V is TRBV14; D is unclear. CDR3 sequence: CASSQENSVDEQYF. DNA for the CDR3: TGTGCCAGCAGCCAAGAGAATTCCGTCGACGAGCAGTACTTC.